This T cell receptor beta chain was captured in a study of T-cell reconstitution after alpha-beta-depleted transplantation in children (dated by TCRdb to the mid-2010s). In the study overall: Using TCR repertoire profiling, the study quantitatively followed how T-cell immune reconstitution unfolded in children after TCRalphabeta/CD19-depleted allogeneic hematopoietic cell transplantation.

Reading from cysteine to phenylalanine, the CDR3 counts 11 amino acids. The retained sequence is limited to the CDR3, 33 bases, with the frame set at the first base. Trimming takes 1 base from V and 5 bases from J, and the germline ends sit 3 bases apart. Looking up the germline V gene (reference sequence) yields CDR1 DFQATT and CDR2 SNEGSKA. In the case of this clonotype: Which antigen it targets is not known. Per-base qualities were not stored, and no clone one base away is much larger.

Receptors were amplified or captured by PCR. Sequencing relied on an Illumina HiSeq 2500. TCR libraries were prepared with molecular barcoding, using unique molecular identifiers to normalize TCRbeta repertoire quantification. The public reads were reprocessed in TCRdb via fastp at Q25 and MiXCR, keeping in-frame beta chains. Identical CDR3 protein sequences are pooled into one entry, listed with their most common genes and DNA. The sample includes over 300,000 distinct CDR3 sequences, with over 9% observed a single time. Of the sample, more than 2% falls within the top ten clones. Source: PBMCs from the stem cell graft donor, taken from the stem cell graft. The clonotype comes from a human donor who donated a stem cell graft to a child with acute lymphoblastic leukemia. The chain is assembled from TRBV20-1 and TRBJ1-5, with no reliable assignment of the D segment. The nucleotides read TGCAGTGCTAGAGGCGATCAGCCCCAGCATTTT. Translation gives CSARGDQPQHF.